This TCR beta chain was obtained from a study of T cell responses to AZD1222 COVID-19 vaccine. The V end lost 3 bases, the J end lost 11 bases, and 25 bases lay between the germline ends. The CDR3 contains 16 residues. The germline gives CDR1 MGHRA, CDR2 YSYEKL. Libraries were prepared by immunoSEQ multiplex PCR; TCRdb keeps only in-frame clonotypes and omits some of them. The sample holds some 160,000 clones; approximately 93% are singletons and the top ten take approximately 0.97%. V is TRBV4-1 and J is TRBJ1-1, with TRBD1 as a possible D gene (5 bases). This clonotype originated in an adult in good health. Sequenced here: peripheral blood, sampled on day 0 of AZD1222 vaccination. CDR3 DNA sequence: TGCGCCAGCAGCCACGGGGGAGGCACAAAAGGACCGTCGGCTTTCTTT. It encodes CASSHGGGTKGPSAFF.